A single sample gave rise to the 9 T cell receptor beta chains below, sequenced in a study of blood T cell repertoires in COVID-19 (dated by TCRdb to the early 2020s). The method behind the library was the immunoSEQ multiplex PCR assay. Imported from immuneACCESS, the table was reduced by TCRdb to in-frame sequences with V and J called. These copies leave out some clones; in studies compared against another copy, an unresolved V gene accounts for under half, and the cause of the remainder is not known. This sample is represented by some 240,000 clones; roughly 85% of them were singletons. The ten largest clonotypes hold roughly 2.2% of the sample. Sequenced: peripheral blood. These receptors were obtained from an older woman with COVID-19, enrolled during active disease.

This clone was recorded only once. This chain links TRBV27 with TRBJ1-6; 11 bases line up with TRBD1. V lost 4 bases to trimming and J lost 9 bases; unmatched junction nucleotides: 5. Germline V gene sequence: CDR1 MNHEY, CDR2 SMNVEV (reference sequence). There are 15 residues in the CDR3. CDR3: CASSYRDRGVSPLHF. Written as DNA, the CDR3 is TGTGCCAGCAGTTACCGGGACAGGGGGGTTTCACCCCTCCACTTT.

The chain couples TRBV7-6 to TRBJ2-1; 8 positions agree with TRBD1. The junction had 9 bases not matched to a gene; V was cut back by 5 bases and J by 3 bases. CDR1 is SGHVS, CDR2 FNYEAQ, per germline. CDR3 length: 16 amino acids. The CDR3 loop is CASSLPAGGIYNEQFF. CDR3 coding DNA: TGTGCCAGCAGCCTCCCCGCAGGGGGCATCTACAATGAGCAGTTCTTC.

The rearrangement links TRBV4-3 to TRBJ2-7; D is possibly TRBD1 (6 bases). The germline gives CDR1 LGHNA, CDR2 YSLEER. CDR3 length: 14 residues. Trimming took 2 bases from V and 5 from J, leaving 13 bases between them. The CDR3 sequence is CASSQTTGWNEQYF. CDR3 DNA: TGCGCCAGCAGCCAAACAACAGGGTGGAACGAGCAGTACTTC.

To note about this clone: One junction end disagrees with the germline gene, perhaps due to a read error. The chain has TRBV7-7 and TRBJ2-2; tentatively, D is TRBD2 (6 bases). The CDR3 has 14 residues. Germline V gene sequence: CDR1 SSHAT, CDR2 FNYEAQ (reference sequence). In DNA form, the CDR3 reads TGTGCTAGCAGCCCCCGACTAGGTACCGGGGAGCTGTTTTTT. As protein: CASSPRLGTGELFF.

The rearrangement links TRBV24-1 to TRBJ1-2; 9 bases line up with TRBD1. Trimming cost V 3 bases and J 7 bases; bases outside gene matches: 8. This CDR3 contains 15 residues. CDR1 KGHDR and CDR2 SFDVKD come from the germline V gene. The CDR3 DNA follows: TGTGCCACCAGTGATGCGGGACAGGGCTTAGGTGGCTACACCTTC. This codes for CATSDAGQGLGGYTF.

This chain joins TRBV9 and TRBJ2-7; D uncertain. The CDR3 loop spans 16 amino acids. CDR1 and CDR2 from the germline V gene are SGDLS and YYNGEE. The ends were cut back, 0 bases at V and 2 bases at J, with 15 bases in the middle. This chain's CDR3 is CASSVGLLLLPYEQYF. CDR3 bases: TGTGCCAGCAGCGTAGGGCTCCTACTACTCCCCTACGAGCAGTACTTC.

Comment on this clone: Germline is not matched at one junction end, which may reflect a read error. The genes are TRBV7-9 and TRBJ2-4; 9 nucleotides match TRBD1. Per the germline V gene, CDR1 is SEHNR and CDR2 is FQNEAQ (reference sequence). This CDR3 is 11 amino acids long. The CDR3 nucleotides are TGTGCCAGCAGCTCAGCGGGACAGGGATCCTTC. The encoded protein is CASSSAGQGSF.

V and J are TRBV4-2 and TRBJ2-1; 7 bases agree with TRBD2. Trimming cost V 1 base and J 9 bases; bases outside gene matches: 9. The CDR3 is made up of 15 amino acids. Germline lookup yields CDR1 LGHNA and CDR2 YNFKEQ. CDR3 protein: CASSQVTGLVGEQFF. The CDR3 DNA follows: TGTGCCAGCAGCCAAGTTACTGGACTAGTCGGTGAGCAGTTCTTC.

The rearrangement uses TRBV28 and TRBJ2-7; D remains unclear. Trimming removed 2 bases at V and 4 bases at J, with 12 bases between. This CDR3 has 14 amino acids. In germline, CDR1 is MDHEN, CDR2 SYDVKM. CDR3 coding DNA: TGTGCCAGCAGTTTAAGTCTAGGCTCGTACGAGCAGTACTTC. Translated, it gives CASSLSLGSYEQYF.